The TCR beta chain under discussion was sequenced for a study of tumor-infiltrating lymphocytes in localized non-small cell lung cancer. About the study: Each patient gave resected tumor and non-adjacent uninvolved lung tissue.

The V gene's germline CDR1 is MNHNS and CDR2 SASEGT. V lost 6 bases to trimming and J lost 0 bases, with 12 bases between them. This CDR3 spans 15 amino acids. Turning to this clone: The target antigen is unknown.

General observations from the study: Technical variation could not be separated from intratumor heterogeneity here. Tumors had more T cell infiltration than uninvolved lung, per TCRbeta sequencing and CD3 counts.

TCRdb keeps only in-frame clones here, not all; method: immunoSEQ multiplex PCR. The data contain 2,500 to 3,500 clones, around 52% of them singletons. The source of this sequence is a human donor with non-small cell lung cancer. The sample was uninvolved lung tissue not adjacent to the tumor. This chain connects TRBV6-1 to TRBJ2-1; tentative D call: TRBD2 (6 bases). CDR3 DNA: TGTGCCAGCAGCGCCCGGGGGAGCTCCTACAATGAGCAGTTCTTC. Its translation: CASSARGSSYNEQFF.